These 2 T cell receptor beta chains were sequenced from one sample in a study of blood T cells in healthy people across ages (dated by TCRdb to the mid-2010s). Libraries were prepared through 5' RACE. Sequencer: Illumina HiSeq 2500. A second PCR of roughly 6 to 11 cycles was run with a J-beta primer mix and a sample-barcoded 5' primer. TCRdb reanalyzed the raw reads on its own, using fastp at Q25 for trimming and MiXCR for clone calling, and kept in-frame beta chains. Each entry merges the rows of one CDR3 protein and shows their most common DNA and genes. Recorded for this sample are over 500,000 distinct CDR3 sequences; roughly half of them occurred a single time. The ten largest clones take up roughly 12% of the sample. Sequences were obtained from blood. These receptors all come from a woman of 80 years or more in good health.

This clonotype was seen a single time. V gene TRBV5-6 combines with J gene TRBJ2-6, with a possible D match to TRBD2 (5 bases). V lost 8 bases to trimming and J lost 0 bases, with 15 bases between them. This CDR3 is 16 amino acids long. Germline CDR1 SGHDT, CDR2 YYEEEE. CDR3 sequence reads: CASLGLRDSGANVLTF. In DNA form, the CDR3 reads TGTGCCAGTCTCGGCCTACGGGACTCTGGGGCCAACGTCCTGACTTTC.

In its sample, this clonotype was seen many times. J is TRBJ1-5 and V is TRBV7-2; no reliable D call. This CDR3 region has 15 residues. Trimming took 1 base from V and 4 from J, leaving 11 bases between them. Germline lookup yields CDR1 SGHTA and CDR2 FQGNSA. The CDR3 here is CASSLDSGENQPQHF. CDR3 sequence (DNA): TGTGCCAGCAGCTTAGATTCTGGGGAGAATCAGCCCCAGCATTTT.